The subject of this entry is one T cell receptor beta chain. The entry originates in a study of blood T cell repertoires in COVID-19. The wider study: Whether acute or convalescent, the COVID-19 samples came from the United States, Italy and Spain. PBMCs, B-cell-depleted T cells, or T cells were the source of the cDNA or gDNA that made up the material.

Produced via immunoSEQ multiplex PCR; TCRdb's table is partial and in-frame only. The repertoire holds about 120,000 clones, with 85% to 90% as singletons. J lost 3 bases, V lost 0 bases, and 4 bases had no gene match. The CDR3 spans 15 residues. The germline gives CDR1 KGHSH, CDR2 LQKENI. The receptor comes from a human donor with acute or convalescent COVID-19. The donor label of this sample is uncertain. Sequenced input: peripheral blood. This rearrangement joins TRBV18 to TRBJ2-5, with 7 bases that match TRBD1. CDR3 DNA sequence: TGTGCCAGCTCACCACCTGGGACAGCAGAAGAGACCCAGTACTTC. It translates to CASSPPGTAEETQYF.